Below, 2 T cell receptor beta chains from the same sample are listed, as sequenced in a study of shared clonotypes between healthy human individuals. The table came from immunoSEQ multiplex PCR; TCRdb's copy has only in-frame clones and leaves some out. This table holds some 2,400,000 clones, approximately 96% found once. The sample comprised naive CD4+ T cells sorted from blood. The subset denotes: CD45RA+ positively selected. The receptors derive from a man aged 18 to 29 in good health.

V is TRBV7-9 and J is TRBJ2-3; 9 bases are shared with TRBD1. J gave up 4 bases and V 5 bases, and 7 bases lay outside the gene matches. The CDR3 sequence is 15 residues long. In germline, CDR1 is SEHNR, CDR2 FQNEAQ (reference sequence). The CDR3 DNA is TGTGCCAGCAGCCGGGACAGGGAATTTTCAGATACGCAGTATTTT. It translates to CASSRDREFSDTQYF.

The chain joins TRBV18 to TRBJ2-7; TRBD1 matches 9 bases. V shed 7 bases and J 5 bases; nucleotides not matched to a gene: 9. Germline values: CDR1 KGHSH, CDR2 LQKENI. The CDR3 sequence is 14 residues long. For the CDR3, the DNA is TGTGCCAGCTATCCGGGACAGGGATCCAACGAGCAGTACTTC. It is translated as CASYPGQGSNEQYF.